The entry below describes one T cell receptor beta chain. The antigen is not known. The CDR3 spans 15 residues. CDR1 is SNHLY, CDR2 FYNNEI, per germline. V lost 1 base and J lost 5; bases outside the gene matches: 5. This sample stems from a study of PD-L1 blockade in urothelial cancer. Time point noted: pretreatment peripheral blood. Method: immunoSEQ multiplex PCR; TCRdb's copy keeps in-frame clones and lacks some. Of 50,000 to 55,000 clones detected, roughly 75% appear once; the ten largest clones hold approximately 3.8%. The study's findings and limits: Larger 3-week expansion of tumor-associated blood clones was seen in durable-benefit patients.

The source was PBMCs, collected around atezolizumab (anti-PD-L1) treatment. The sequence was obtained from a man aged 65 to 85 with urothelial cancer. The V and J genes are TRBV2 and TRBJ1-2; TRBD1 matches at 9 bases. The CDR3 DNA is TGTGCCAGCAGTGAAGGCGAGACAGGGGGGTATGGCTACACCTTC. It encodes CASSEGETGGYGYTF.